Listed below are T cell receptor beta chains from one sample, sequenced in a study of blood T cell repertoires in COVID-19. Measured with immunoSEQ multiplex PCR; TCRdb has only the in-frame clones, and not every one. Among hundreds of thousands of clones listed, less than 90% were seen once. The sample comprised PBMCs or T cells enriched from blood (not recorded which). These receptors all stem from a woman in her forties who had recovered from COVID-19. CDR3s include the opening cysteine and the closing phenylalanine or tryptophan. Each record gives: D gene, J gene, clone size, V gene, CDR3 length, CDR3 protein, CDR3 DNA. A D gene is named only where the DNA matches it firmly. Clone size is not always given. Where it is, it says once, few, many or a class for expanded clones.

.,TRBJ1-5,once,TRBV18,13,CASSLGRDQPQHF,TGTGCCAGCTCGCTAGGGAGAGATCAGCCCCAGCATTTT
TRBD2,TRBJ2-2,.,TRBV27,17,CASSFTSGSSYTGELFF,TGTGCCAGCAGTTTTACTAGCGGGAGCAGCTACACCGGGGAGCTGTTTTTT
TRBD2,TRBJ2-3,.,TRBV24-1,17,CATSDSGTSGRTDTQYF,TGTGCCACCAGTGATTCCGGGACTAGCGGGAGAACAGATACGCAGTATTTT
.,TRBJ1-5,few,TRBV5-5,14,CASSLEAGFQPQHF,TGTGCCAGCAGCTTGGAGGCCGGGTTTCAGCCCCAGCATTTT
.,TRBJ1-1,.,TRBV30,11,CAWSGTGEAFF,TGTGCCTGGAGTGGGACTGGGGAAGCTTTCTTT
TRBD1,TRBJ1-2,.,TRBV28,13,CASSLGTDYGYTF,TGTGCCAGCAGTTTGGGGACAGACTATGGCTACACCTTC
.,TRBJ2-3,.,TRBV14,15,CASSLEGLGTDTQYF,TGTGCCAGCAGCCTGGAGGGACTGGGCACAGATACGCAGTATTTT
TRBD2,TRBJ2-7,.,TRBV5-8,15,CASRPLAGVFNEQYF,TGTGCCAGCAGGCCACTAGCGGGAGTCTTCAACGAGCAGTACTTC
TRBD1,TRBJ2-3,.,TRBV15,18,CATSRGLQGARVTDTQYF,TGTGCCACCAGCAGAGGCCTTCAGGGGGCTCGTGTCACAGATACGCAGTATTTT
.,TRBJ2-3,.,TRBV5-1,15,CASSLEGDATDTQYF,TGCGCCAGCAGCTTAGAGGGGGATGCCACAGATACGCAGTATTTT
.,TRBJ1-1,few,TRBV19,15,CASSMFGRGFAEAFF,TGTGCCAGTAGTATGTTTGGCAGGGGATTTGCTGAAGCTTTCTTT
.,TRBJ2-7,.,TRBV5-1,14,CASSLAPGLYEQYF,TGCGCCAGCAGCTTGGCCCCGGGACTCTACGAGCAGTACTTC
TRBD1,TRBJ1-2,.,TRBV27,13,CASSRDREYGYTF,TGTGCCAGCAGCCGGGACAGGGAGTATGGCTACACCTTC
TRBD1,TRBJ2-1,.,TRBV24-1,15,CATSVMDRDGNEQFF,TGTGCCACCAGTGTCATGGACAGGGATGGTAATGAGCAGTTCTTC
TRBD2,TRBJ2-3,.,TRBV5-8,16,CASSLERAGGTDTQYF,TGTGCCAGCAGCTTGGAACGCGCGGGAGGAACAGATACGCAGTATTTT